This TCR beta chain was profiled in a study of spatial heterogeneity in lung cancer. Specified time point: sample taken at primary tumor resection. CDR3 length equals 16 residues. V lost 1 base, J lost 1 base, and 6 bases stayed unmatched. Study results and caveats: For expanded intratumoral alpha and beta TCRs, counts tracked tumor mutation counts. Nonsynonymous mutation counts, ubiquitous and regional, were tracked by the respective counts of ubiquitous and regional expanded TCRs.

Comment on this clonotype: Its specificity is unknown. For a library built for alpha chains, this beta chain is a stray read; little rests on its size.

TCRdb re-called the 5' RACE reads with MiXCR, one entry per CDR3 protein. This sample has about 6,000 distinct CDR3 sequences, with 14% found just once. J is TRBJ2-5 and V is TRBV12-3 or TRBV12-4, with 7 positions matching TRBD1. This TCR was sampled from a male donor with early-stage non-small cell lung cancer. The material was lung tumor tissue, obtained at surgery. CDR3 sequence (DNA): TGTGCCAGCAGTTTAGTGCCGGGACAGACCCAAGAGACCCAGTACTTC. It encodes CASSLVPGQTQETQYF.